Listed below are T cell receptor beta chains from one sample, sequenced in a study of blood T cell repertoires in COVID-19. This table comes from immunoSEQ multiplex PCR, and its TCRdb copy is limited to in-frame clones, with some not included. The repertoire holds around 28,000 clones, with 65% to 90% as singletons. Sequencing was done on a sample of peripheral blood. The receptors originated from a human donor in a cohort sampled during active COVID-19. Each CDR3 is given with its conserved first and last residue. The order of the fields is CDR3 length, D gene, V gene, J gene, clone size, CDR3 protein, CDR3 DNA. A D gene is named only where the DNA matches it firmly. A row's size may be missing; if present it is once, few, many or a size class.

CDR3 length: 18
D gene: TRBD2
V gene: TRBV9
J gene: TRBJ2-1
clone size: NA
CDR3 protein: CASSVVGGGLGSYNEQFF
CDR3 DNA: TGTGCCAGCAGCGTAGTGGGGGGAGGGCTCGGCTCCTACAATGAGCAGTTCTTC

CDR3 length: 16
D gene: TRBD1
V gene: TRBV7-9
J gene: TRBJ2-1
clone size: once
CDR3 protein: CASSTRQGTTYNEQFF
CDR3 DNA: TGTGCCAGCAGCACAAGACAGGGGACAACCTACAATGAGCAGTTCTTC

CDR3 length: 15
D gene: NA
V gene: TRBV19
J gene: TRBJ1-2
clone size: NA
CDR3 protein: CASSIGPGDGYGYTF
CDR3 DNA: TGTGCCAGTAGTATTGGACCGGGGGACGGCTATGGCTACACCTTC

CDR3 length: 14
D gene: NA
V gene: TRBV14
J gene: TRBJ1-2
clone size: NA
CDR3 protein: CASSQGLRATGYTF
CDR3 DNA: TGTGCCAGCAGCCAAGGCCTCAGGGCAACTGGCTACACCTTC

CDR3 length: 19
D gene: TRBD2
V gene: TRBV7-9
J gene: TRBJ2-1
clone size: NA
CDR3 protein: CASSLWASGGSSSYNEQFF
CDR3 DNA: TGTGCCAGCAGCTTATGGGCTAGCGGGGGATCGAGCTCCTACAATGAGCAGTTCTTC

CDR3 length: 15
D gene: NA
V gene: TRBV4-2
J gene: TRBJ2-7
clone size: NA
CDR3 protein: CASSQDGGAPYEQYF
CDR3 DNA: TGTGCCAGCAGCCAAGATGGGGGGGCCCCCTACGAGCAGTACTTC

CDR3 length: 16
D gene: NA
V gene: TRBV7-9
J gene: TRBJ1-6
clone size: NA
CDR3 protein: CASSFLGGGRDSPLHF
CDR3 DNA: TGTGCCAGCAGCTTCCTTGGAGGAGGGAGGGATTCACCCCTCCACTTT

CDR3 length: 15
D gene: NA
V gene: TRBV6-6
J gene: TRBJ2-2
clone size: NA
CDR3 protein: CASILRWTYTGELFF
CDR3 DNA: TGTGCCAGCATCTTAAGGTGGACTTACACCGGGGAGCTGTTTTTT

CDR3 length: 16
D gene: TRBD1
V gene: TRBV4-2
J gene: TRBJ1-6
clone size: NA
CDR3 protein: CASSQERGQVNSPLHF
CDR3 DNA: TGTGCCAGCAGCCAAGAACGGGGACAGGTGAATTCACCCCTCCACTTT

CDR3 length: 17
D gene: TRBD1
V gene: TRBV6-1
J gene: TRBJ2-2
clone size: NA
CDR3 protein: CASSDGTGDPNTGELFF
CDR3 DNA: TGTGCCAGCAGTGACGGGACAGGGGACCCGAACACCGGGGAGCTGTTTTTT

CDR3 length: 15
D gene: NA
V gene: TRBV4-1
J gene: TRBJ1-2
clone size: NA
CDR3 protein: CASSQVGGGGYGYTF
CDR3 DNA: TGCGCCAGCAGCCAAGTCGGGGGGGGCGGGTATGGCTACACCTTC

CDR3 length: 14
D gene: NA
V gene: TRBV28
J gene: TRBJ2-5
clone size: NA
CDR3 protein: CASSFFLGQETQYF
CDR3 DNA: TGTGCCAGCAGTTTCTTTCTCGGGCAAGAGACCCAGTACTTC

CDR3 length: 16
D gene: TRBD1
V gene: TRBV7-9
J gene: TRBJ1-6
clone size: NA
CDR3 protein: CASSSGQGFYNSPLHF
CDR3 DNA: TGTGCCAGCAGCTCGGGACAGGGATTTTATAATTCACCCCTCCACTTT

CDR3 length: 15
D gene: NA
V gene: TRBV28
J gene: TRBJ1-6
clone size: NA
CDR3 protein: CASSFFNRAVIALHF
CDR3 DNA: TGTGCCAGCAGTTTCTTCAACAGGGCCGTAATCGCCCTCCACTTT

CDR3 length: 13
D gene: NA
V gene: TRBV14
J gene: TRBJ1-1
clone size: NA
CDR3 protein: CASSQHGNTEAFF
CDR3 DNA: TGTGCCAGCAGCCAACACGGGAACACTGAAGCTTTCTTT

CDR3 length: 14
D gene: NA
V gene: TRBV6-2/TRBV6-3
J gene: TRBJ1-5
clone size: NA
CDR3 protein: CASSYSYSNQPQHF
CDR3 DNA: TGTGCCAGCAGTTACTCGTATAGCAATCAGCCCCAGCATTTT

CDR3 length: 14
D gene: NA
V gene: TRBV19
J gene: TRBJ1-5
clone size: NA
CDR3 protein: CASSMVGGNQPQHF
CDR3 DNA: TGTGCCAGTAGTATGGTGGGAGGGAATCAGCCCCAGCATTTT

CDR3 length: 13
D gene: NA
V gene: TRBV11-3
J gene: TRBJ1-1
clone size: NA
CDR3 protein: CASSQQENTEAFF
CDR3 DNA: TGTGCCAGCAGCCAACAGGAGAACACTGAAGCTTTCTTT

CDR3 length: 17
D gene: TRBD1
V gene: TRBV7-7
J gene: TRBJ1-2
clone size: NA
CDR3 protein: CASSLGGTARSDYGYTF
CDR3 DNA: TGTGCCAGCAGCTTAGGCGGGACAGCCCGGTCCGACTATGGCTACACCTTC

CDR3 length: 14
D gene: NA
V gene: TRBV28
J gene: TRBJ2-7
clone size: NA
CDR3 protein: CATKRAYAPYEQYF
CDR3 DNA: TGTGCCACCAAGAGAGCTTATGCCCCCTACGAGCAGTACTTC

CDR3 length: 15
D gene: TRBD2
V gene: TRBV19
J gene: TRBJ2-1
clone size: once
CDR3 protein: CASSLNSGVYNEQFF
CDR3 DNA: TGTGCCAGTAGTCTGAACAGCGGGGTCTACAATGAGCAGTTCTTC

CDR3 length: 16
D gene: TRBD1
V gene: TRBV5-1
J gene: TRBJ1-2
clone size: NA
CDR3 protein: CASSLTGGQGAYGYTF
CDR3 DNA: TGCGCCAGCAGCCTAACCGGGGGACAGGGGGCCTATGGCTACACCTTC

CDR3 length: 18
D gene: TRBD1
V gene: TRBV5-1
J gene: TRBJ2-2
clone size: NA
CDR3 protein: CASSPGTGGLVRTGELFF
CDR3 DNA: TGCGCCAGCAGCCCTGGGACAGGGGGACTAGTGAGAACCGGGGAGCTGTTTTTT

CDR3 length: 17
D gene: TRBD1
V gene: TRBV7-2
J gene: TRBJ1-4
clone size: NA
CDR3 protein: CASSQNLQGAGNEKLFF
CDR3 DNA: TGTGCCAGCAGCCAAAATTTACAGGGGGCTGGTAATGAAAAACTGTTTTTT

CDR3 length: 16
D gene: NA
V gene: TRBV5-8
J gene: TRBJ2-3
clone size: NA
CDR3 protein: CASSPARAGREDTQYF
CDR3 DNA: TGTGCCAGCAGCCCCGCCCGGGCGGGGCGCGAGGATACGCAGTATTTT

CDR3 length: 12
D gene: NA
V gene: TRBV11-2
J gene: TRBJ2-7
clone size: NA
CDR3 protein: CASSSSGPEQYF
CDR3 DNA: TGTGCCAGCAGCTCGTCAGGGCCCGAGCAGTACTTC